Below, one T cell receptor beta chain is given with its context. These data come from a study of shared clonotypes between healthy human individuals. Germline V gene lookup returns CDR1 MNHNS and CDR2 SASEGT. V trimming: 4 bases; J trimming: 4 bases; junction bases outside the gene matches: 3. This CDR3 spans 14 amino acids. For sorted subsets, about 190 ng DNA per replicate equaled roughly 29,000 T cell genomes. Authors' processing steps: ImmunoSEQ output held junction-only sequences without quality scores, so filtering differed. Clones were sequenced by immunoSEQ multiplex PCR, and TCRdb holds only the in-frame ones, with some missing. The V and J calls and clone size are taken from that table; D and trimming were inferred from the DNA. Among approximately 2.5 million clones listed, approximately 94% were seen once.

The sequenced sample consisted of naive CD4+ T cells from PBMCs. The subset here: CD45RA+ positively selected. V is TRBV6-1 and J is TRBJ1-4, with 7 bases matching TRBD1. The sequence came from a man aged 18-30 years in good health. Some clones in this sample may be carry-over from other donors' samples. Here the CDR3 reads CASSVSGGNEKLFF. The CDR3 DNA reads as TGTGCCAGCAGTGTATCAGGGGGTAATGAAAAACTGTTTTTT.